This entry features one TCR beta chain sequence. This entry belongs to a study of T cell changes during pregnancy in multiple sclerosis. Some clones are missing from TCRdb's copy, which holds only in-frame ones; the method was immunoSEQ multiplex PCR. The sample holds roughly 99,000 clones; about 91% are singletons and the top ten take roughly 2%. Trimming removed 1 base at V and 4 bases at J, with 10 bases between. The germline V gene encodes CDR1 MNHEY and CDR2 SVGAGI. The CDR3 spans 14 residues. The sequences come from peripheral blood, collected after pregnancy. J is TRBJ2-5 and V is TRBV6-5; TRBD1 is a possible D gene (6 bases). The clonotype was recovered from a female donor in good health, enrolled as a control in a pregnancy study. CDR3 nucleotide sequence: TGTGCCAGCAGTTACTACGGGACATCAGAGACCCAGTACTTC. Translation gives CASSYYGTSETQYF.